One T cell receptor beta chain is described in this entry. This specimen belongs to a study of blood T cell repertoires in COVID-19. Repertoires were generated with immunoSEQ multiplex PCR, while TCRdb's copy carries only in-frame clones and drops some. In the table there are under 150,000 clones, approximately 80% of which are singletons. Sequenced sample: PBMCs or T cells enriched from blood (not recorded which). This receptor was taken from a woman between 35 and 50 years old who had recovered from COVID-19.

The CDR3 loop is CASSHQPGQGDTEAFF. Written as DNA, the CDR3 is TGCGCCAGCAGCCATCAGCCGGGACAGGGTGACACTGAAGCTTTCTTT. The chain carries TRBV4-1 and TRBJ1-1; 9 bases match TRBD1. The germline V gene encodes CDR1 MGHRA and CDR2 YSYEKL. Losses at the gene ends were 3 bases for V and 3 bases for J; bases not matched to a gene: 8. The CDR3 totals 16 residues.